A single sample gave rise to the 5 T cell receptor beta chains below, sequenced in a study of T cells in Graves' hyperthyroidism and ophthalmopathy. RNA transcripts were the template for amplifying TCR beta CDR3 regions. Primed by the HTBI set, a first-round RT-PCR was run on the TCR CDR3. TCRdb reanalysed the multiplex PCR reads using MiXCR and keeps one entry per CDR3 protein. This sample yields over 120,000 distinct CDR3 sequences, of which about 20% are seen a single time; over 60% belongs to the top ten. Sequencing was carried out using blood. These receptors were obtained from a woman in her 50s with Graves' hyperthyroidism that later progressed to Graves' ophthalmopathy.

This clonotype has a count of ten or more. The chain uses TRBV30 and TRBJ2-7, with D possibly matching TRBD2 (7 bases). Germline-derived CDR1 and CDR2 are GTSNPN and SVGIG (reference sequence). The V gene lost 3 bases and the J gene lost 5 bases, with 17 bases spanning the gap. This CDR3 is built from 14 residues. The CDR3 sequence is CAWRYLFGGHEQYF. CDR3 coding DNA: TGTGCCTGGAGGTACCTTTTCGGGGGGCACGAGCAGTACTTC.

There are many counts of this clonotype. V usage is TRBV11-2 and J usage is TRBJ2-5; possibly TRBD2 for D (5 bases). The ends were cut back, 1 base at V and 7 bases at J, with 19 bases in the middle. CDR1 is SGHAT, CDR2 FQNNGV, per germline. CDR3 length equals 16 residues. The CDR3 protein is CASSLASSSFGGTQYF. DNA of the CDR3: TGTGCCAGCAGCTTAGCGAGTTCTAGCTTCGGCGGGACCCAGTACTTC.

This clonotype has just a few counts. V is TRBV28 and J is TRBJ2-2; 9 bases are a match to TRBD2. From germline, CDR1 is MDHEN and CDR2 SYDVKM. V lost 7 bases to trimming and J lost 9 bases; unmatched junction nucleotides: 15. This CDR3 region has 16 residues. The CDR3 sequence: CASKTGVLAGVRELFF. CDR3 sequence (DNA): TGTGCCAGCAAAACCGGGGTGTTAGCGGGAGTCAGGGAGCTGTTTTTT.

This clonotype has only a few counts. This rearrangement joins TRBV20-1 to TRBJ2-7; no reliable D call. Germline lookup yields CDR1 DFQATT and CDR2 SNEGSKA (reference sequence). CDR3 length equals 12 residues. V gave up 3 bases and J gave up 3 bases, with 9 bases separating them. The CDR3 sequence: CSASGPGYEQYF. The CDR3 nucleotides read TGCAGTGCTAGCGGACCAGGCTACGAGCAGTACTTC.

This clonotype showed up many times. The chain uses TRBV19 and TRBJ2-5; TRBD1 agrees at 9 bases. Germline CDR1 and CDR2: LNHDA and SQIVND (reference sequence). V lost 6 bases to trimming and J lost 5 bases; unmatched junction nucleotides: 7. The CDR3 is 14 amino acids. CDR3 protein: CASRDRGRSETQYF. CDR3 DNA: TGTGCCAGTAGGGACAGGGGACGGTCGGAGACCCAGTACTTC.